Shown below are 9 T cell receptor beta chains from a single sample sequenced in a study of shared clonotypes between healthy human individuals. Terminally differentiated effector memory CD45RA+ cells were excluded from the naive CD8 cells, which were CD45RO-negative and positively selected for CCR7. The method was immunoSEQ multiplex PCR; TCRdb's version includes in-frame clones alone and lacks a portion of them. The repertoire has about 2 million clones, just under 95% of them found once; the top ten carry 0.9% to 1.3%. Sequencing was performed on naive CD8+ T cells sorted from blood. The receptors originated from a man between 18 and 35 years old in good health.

The CDR3, as DNA: TGTGCCAGCAGCCCCCGGGGTCCCTACGAGCAGTACTTC. This encodes CASSPRGPYEQYF. This sequence joins TRBV5-4 and TRBJ2-7, with D perhaps matching TRBD2 (5 bases). The CDR3 length is 13 residues. Germline V lookup: CDR1 SGHNT, CDR2 YYREEE (reference sequence). V was trimmed by 4 bases and J by 2 bases, leaving 10 bases between them.

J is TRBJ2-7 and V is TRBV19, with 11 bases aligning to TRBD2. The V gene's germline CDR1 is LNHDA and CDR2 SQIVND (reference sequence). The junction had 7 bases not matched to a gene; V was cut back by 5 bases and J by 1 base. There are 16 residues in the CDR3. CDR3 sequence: CASSPRLAGISYEQYF. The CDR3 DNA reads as TGTGCCAGTAGTCCCCGACTAGCGGGAATTTCCTACGAGCAGTACTTC.

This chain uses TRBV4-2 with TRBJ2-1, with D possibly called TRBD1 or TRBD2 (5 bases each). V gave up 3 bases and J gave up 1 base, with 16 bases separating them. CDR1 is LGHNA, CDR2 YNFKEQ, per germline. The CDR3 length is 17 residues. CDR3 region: CASSQGVEVPSYNEQFF. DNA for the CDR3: TGTGCCAGCAGCCAGGGGGTTGAAGTACCTTCCTACAATGAGCAGTTCTTC.

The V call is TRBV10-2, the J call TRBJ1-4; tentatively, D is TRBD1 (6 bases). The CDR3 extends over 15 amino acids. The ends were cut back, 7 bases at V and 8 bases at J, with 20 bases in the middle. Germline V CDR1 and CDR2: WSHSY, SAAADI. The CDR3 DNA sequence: TGCGCCAGCACACTCTCGGCAGGGGCGGTGGAAAAACTGTTTTTT. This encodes CASTLSAGAVEKLFF.

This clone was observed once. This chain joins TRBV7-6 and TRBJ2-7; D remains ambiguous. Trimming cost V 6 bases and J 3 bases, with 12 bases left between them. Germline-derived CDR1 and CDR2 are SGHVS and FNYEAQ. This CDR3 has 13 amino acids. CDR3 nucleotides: TGTGCCAGCAGGTCATCGGACGGCTACGAGCAGTACTTC. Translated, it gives CASRSSDGYEQYF.

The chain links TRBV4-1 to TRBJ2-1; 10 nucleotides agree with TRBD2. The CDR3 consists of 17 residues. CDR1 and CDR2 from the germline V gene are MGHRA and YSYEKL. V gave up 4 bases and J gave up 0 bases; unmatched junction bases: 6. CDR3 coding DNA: TGCGCCAGCAGCCTGCGGACTAGCGGCAGCTCCTACAATGAGCAGTTCTTC. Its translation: CASSLRTSGSSYNEQFF.

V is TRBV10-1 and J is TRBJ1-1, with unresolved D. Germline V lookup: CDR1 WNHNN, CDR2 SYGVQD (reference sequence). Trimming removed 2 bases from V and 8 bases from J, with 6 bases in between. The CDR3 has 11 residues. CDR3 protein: CASSETYEAFF. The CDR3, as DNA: TGCGCCAGCAGTGAGACTTACGAAGCTTTCTTT.

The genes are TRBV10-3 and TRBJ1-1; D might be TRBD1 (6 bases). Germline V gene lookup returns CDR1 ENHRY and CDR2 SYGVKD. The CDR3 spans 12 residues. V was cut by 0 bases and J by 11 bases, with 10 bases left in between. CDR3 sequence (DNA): TGTGCCATCAGTGAGTCACCAGGGGACGCTTTCTTT. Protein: CAISESPGDAFF.

The CDR3 bases are TGCAGCGTTGAGGAAGGACAGGGCACTGAAGCTTTCTTT. Translated: CSVEEGQGTEAFF. The rearrangement joins TRBV29-1 to TRBJ1-1; 8 bases match TRBD1. Germline lookup yields CDR1 SQVTM and CDR2 ANQGSEA. The CDR3 consists of 13 residues. V gave up 3 bases and J gave up 4 bases; unmatched junction bases: 4. The full variable domain, rest sourced from reference TRBV29-1 and TRBJ1-1, is SAVISQKPSRDICQRGTSLTIQCQVDSQVTMMFWYRQQPGQSLTLIATANQGSEATYESGFVIDKFPISRPNLTFSTLTVSNMSPEDSSIYLCSVEEGQGTEAFFGQGTRLTVV.